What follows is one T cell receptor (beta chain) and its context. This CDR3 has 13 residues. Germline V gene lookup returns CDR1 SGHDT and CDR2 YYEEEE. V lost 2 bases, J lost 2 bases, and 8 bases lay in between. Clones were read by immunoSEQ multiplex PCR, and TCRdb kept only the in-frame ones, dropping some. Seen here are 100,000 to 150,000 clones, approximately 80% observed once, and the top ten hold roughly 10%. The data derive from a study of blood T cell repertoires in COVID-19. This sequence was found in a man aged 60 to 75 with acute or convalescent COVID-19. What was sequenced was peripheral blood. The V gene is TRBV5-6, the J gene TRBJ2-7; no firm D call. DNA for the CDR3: TGTGCCAGCAGCTTACGGGTTCCCTACGAGCAGTACTTC. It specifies CASSLRVPYEQYF. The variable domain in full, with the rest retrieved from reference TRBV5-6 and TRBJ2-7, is DAGVTQSPTHLIKTRGQQVTLRCSPKSGHDTVSWYQQALGQGPQFIFQYYEEEERQRGNFPDRFSGHQFPNYSSELNVNALLLGDSALYLCASSLRVPYEQYFGPGTRLTVT.